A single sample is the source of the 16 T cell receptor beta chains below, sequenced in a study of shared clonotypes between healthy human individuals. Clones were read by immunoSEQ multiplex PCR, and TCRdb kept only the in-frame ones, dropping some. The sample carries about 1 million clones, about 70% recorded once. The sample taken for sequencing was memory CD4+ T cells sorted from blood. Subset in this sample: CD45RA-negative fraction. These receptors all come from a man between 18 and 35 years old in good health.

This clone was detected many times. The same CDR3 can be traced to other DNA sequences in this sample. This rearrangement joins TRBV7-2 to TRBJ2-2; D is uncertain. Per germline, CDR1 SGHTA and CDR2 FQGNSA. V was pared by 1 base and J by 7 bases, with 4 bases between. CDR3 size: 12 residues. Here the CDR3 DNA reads TGTGCCAGCAGCTTAGACAGCGGGGAGCTGTTTTTT. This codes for CASSLDSGELFF. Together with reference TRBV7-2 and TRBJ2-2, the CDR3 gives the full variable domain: GAGVSQSPSNKVTEKGKDVELRCDPISGHTALYWYRQSLGQGLEFLIYFQGNSAPDKSGLPSDRFSAERTGGSVSTLTIQRTQQEDSAVYLCASSLDSGELFFGEGSRLTVL.

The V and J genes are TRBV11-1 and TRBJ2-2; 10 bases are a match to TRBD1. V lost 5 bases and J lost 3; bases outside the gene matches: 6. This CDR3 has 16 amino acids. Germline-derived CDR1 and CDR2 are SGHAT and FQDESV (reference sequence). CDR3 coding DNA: TGTGCCAGCAGCCTCCGGACAGGGGGATACACCGGGGAGCTGTTTTTT. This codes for CASSLRTGGYTGELFF.

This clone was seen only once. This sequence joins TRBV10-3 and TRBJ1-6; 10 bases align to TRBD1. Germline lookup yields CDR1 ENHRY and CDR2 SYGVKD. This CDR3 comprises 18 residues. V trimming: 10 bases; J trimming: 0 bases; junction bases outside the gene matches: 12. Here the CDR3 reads CATSGAGQGSSYNSPLHF. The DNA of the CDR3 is TGTGCCACCTCTGGCGCGGGACAGGGGAGCTCCTATAATTCACCCCTCCACTTT.

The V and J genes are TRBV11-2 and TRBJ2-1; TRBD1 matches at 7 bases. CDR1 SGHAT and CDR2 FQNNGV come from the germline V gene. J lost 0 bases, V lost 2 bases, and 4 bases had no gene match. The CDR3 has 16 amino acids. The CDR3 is CASSLTGVSSYNEQFF. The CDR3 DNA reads TGTGCCAGCAGCTTAACAGGGGTCTCCTCCTACAATGAGCAGTTCTTC.

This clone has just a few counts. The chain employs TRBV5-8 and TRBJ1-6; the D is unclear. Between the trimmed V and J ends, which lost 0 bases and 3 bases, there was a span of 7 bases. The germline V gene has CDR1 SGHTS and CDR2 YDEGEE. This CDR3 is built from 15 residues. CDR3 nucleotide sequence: TGTGCCAGCAGCTTGGGGACTATCTATAATTCACCCCTCCACTTT. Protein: CASSLGTIYNSPLHF. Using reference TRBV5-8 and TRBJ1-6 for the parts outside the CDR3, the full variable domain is EAGVTQSPTHLIKTRGQQATLRCSPISGHTSVYWYQQALGLGLQFLLWYDEGEERNRGNFPPRFSGRQFPNYSSELNVNALELEDSALYLCASSLGTIYNSPLHFGNGTRLTVT.

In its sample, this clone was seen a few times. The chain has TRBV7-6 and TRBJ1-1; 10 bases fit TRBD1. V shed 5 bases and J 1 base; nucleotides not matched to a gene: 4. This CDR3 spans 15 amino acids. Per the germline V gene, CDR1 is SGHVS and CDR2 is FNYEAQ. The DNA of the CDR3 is TGTGCCAGCAGCACTAGGACAGGGGGGAACACTGAAGCTTTCTTT. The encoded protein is CASSTRTGGNTEAFF.

The CDR3 DNA reads as TGTGCCAGTAGTATCGGGAGGGTCGACACCGGGGAGCTGTTTTTT. This translates into CASSIGRVDTGELFF. The rearrangement joins TRBV19 to TRBJ2-2; TRBD2 matches at 8 bases. This CDR3 contains 15 residues. CDR1 and CDR2 from the germline V gene are LNHDA and SQIVND (reference sequence). Trimming cost V 3 bases and J 3 bases; bases outside gene matches: 3.

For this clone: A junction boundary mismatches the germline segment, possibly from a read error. CDR3: CASKTGTGFPNF. The CDR3 nucleotides are TGCGCCAGTAAGACAGGGACCGGTTTCCCCAACTTC. The chain is built from TRBV5-1 and TRBJ2-7, with 7 bases lining up with TRBD1. This CDR3 has 12 residues. Germline loops: CDR1 SGHRS, CDR2 YFSETQ.

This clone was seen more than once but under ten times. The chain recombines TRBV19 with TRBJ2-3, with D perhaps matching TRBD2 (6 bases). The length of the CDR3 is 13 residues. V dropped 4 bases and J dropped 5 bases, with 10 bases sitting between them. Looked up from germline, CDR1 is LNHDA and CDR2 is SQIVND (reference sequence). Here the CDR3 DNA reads TGTGCCAGTAGTAAGGGACTCCAAGATACGCAGTATTTT. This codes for CASSKGLQDTQYF.

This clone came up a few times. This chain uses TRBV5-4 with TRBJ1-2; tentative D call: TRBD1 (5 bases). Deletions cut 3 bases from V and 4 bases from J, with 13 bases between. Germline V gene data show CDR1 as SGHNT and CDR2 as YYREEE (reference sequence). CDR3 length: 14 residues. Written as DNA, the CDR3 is TGTGCCAGCAGCTCTATAAGACAGTCCTATGGCTACACCTTC. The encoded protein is CASSSIRQSYGYTF.

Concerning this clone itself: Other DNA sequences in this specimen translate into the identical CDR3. CDR3 residues: CASSPQTTGELFF. CDR3 nucleotide sequence: TGTGCCAGCTCACCCCAAACGACCGGGGAGCTGTTTTTT. This chain uses TRBV18 with TRBJ2-2; D gene ambiguous. Trimming shortened V by 3 bases and J by 5 bases, and 7 bases separated the two germline ends. The CDR3 sequence is 13 residues long. In germline, CDR1 is KGHSH, CDR2 LQKENI.

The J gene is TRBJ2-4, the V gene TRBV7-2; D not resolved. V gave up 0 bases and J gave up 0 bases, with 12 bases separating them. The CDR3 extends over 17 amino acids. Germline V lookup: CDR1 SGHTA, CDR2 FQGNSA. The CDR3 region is CASSLAPGSSAKNIQYF. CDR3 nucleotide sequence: TGTGCCAGCAGCTTAGCTCCAGGTTCTTCAGCCAAAAACATTCAGTACTTC.

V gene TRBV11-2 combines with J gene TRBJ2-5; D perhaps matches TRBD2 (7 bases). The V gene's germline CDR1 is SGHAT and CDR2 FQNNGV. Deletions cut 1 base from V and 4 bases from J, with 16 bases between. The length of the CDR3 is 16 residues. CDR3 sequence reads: CASSLAQGGAGETQYF. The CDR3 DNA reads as TGTGCCAGCAGCTTAGCCCAAGGGGGGGCCGGAGAGACCCAGTACTTC.

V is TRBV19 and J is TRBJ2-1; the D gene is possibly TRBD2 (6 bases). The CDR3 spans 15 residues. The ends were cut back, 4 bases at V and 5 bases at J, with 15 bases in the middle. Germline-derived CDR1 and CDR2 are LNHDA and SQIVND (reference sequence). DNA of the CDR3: TGTGCCAGTAGTACGGAAGGACTACGTCACAATGAGCAGTTCTTC. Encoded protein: CASSTEGLRHNEQFF.

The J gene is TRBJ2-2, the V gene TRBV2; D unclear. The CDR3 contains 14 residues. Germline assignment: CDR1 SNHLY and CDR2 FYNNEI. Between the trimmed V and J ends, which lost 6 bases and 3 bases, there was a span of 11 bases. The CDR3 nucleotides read TGTGCCAGCAGGGGCCTTTCCGACACCGGGGAGCTGTTTTTT. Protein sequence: CASRGLSDTGELFF.

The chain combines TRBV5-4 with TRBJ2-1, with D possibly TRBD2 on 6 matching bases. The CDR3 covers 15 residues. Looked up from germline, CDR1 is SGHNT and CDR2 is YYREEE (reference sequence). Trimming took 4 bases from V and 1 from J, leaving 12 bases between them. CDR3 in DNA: TGTGCCAGCAGCCATGGGGGGTCGTCCTACAATGAGCAGTTCTTC. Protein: CASSHGGSSYNEQFF.